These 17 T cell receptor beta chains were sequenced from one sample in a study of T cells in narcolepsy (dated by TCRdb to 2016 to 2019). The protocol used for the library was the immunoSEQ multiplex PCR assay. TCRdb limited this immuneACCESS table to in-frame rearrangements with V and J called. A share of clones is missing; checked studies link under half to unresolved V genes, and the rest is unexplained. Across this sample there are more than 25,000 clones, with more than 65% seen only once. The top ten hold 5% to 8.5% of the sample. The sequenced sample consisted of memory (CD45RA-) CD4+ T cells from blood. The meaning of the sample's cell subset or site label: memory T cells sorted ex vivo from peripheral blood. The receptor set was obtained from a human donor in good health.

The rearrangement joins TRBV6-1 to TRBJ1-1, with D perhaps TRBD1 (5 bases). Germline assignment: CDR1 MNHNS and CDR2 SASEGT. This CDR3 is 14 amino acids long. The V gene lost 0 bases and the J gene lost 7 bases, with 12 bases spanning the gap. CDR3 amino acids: CASSEAWKRGEAFF. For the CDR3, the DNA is TGTGCCAGCAGTGAAGCATGGAAAAGGGGTGAAGCTTTCTTT.

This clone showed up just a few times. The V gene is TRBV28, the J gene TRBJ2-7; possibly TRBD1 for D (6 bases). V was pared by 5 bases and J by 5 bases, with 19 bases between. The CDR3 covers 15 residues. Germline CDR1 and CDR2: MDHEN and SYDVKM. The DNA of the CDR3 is TGTGCCAGCAGTCACCTAGGAGGACAGAGCCACGAGCAGTACTTC. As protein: CASSHLGGQSHEQYF.

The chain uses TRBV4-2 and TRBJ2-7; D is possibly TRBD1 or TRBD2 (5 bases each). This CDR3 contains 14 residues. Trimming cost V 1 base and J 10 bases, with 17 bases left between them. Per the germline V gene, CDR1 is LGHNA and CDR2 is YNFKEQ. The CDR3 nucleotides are TGTGCCAGCAGCCAAGGCCCGGGGCTGGGTCGACAGTACTTC. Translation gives CASSQGPGLGRQYF.

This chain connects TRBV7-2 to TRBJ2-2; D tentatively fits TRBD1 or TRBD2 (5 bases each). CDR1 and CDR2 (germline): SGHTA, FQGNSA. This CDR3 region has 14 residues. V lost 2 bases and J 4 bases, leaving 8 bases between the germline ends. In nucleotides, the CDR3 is TGTGCCAGCAGCTTAAAAGGGACCACCGGGGAGCTGTTTTTT. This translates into CASSLKGTTGELFF.

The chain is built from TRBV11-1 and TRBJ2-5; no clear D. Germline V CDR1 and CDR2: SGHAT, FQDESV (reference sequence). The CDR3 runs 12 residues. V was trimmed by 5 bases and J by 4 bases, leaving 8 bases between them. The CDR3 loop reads CASSQSRETQYF. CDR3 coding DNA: TGTGCCAGCAGCCAATCCCGAGAGACCCAGTACTTC.

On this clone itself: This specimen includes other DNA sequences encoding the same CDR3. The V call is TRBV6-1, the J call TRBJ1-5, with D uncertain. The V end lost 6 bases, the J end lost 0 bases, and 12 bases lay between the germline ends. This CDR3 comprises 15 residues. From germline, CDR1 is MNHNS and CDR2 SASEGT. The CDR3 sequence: CASRRLAYSNQPQHF. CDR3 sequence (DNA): TGTGCCAGCAGGAGGCTGGCTTATAGCAATCAGCCCCAGCATTTT.

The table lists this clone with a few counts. Here the CDR3 reads CAWSRQLSGNTIYF. In DNA, the CDR3 is TGTGCCTGGAGTAGACAGCTCTCTGGAAACACCATATATTTT. The chain has TRBV30 and TRBJ1-3, with D possibly TRBD1 on 5 matching bases. Looked up from germline, CDR1 is GTSNPN and CDR2 is SVGIG (reference sequence). The CDR3 is 14 amino acids. V was clipped by 2 bases and J by 0 bases, with 8 bases between them.

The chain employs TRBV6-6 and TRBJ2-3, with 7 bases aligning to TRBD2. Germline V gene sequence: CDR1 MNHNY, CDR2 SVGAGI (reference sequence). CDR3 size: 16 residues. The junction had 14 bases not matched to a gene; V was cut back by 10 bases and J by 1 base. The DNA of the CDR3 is TGTGCCACCCTCCGCCCGTCGGGGAGGGGCACAGATACGCAGTATTTT. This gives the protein CATLRPSGRGTDTQYF.

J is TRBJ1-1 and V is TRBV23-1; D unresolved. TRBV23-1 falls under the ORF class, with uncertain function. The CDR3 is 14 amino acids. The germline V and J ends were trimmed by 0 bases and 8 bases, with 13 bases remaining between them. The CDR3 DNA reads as TGCGCCAGCAGTCAATCCAAGGTACCCTCCGAAGCTTTCTTT. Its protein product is CASSQSKVPSEAFF.

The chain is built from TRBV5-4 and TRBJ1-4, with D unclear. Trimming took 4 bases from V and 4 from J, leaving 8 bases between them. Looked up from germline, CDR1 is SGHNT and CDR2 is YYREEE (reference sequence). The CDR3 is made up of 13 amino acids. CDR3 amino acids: CASSQWDNEKLFF. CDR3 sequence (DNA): TGTGCCAGCAGCCAATGGGATAATGAAAAACTGTTTTTT.

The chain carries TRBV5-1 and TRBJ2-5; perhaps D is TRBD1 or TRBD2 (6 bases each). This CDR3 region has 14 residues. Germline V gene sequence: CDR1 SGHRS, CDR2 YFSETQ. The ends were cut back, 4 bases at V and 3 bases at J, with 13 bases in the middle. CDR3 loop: CASSQGGLKETQYF. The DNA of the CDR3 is TGCGCCAGCAGCCAAGGGGGGCTCAAAGAGACCCAGTACTTC.

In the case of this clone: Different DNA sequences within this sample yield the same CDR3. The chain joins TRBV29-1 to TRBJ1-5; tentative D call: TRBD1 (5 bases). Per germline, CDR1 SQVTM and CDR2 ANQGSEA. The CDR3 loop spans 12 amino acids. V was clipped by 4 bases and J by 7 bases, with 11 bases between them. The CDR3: CSVAEGNQPQHF. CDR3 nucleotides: TGCAGCGTTGCAGAGGGGAACCAGCCCCAGCATTTT.

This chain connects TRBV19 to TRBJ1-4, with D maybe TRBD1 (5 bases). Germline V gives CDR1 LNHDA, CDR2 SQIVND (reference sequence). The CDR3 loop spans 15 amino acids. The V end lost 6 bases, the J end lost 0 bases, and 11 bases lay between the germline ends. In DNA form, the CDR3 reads TGTGCCAGTAGGGGACGTTTCGCAACTAATGAAAAACTGTTTTTT. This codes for CASRGRFATNEKLFF.

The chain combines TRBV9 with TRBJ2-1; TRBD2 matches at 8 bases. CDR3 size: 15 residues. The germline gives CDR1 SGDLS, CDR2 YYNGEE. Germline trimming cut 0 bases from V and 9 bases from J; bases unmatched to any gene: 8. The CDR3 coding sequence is TGTGCCAGCAGCGTAGATCCGGGACTAGATTTTGAGCAGTTCTTC. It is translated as CASSVDPGLDFEQFF.

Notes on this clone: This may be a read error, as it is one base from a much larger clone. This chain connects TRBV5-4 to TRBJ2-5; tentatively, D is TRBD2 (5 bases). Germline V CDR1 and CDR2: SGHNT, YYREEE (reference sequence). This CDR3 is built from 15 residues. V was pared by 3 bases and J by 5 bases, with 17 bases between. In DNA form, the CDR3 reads TGTGCCAGCAGCTCTGGATCCGGGAAGGAGGAGACCCAGTACTTC. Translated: CASSSGSGKEETQYF.

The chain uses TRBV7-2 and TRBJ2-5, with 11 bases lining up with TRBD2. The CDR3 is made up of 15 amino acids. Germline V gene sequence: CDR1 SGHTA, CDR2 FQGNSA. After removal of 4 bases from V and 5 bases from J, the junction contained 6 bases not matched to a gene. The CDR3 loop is CASSSQTSGAETQYF. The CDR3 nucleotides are TGTGCCAGCAGCTCCCAGACTAGCGGGGCGGAGACCCAGTACTTC.

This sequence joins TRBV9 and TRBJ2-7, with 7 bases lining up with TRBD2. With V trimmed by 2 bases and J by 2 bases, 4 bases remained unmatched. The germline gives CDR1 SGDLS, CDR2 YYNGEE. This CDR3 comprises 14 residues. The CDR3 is CASSVSGDPYEQYF. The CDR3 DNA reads TGTGCCAGCAGCGTGAGCGGGGACCCCTACGAGCAGTACTTC.